The TCR beta chain described here comes from a study of brain T cells in children with intractable seizures (dated by TCRdb to 2020 to 2022). As for the study more broadly: A NanoString immunology panel was first used to screen resected brain tissue from 50 to 65 pediatric epilepsy surgery cases for immune gene transcripts. Among the approximately 12 selected surgery cases, pre-surgery blood was additionally sequenced for eight, leaving four cases with brain tissue only.

Inclusive of the bounding cysteine and phenylalanine, the CDR3 is 15 residues long. Only the CDR3 DNA stays, 45 bases, in frame from base 1. The germline V gene specifies SNHLY as CDR1 and FYNNEI as CDR2. V has 4 bases trimmed and J has 0 bases trimmed; junction bases matching no gene number 5. On this clone: Its antigen is still unknown. The sample holds no much larger clone one base away, and base qualities are not on file.

In the paper's terms, the time point label means: blood from clinic visit 5 months post-surgery; TSC patient then seizure free. Surgery cases with the highest brain T cell transcript signatures were selected for TCR beta chain sequencing of brain tissue and, where available, blood. Before surgery, patients had received at least one anti-epileptic drug. TCR-sequenced patients were children with drug-resistant epilepsy due to tuberous sclerosis complex, focal cortical dysplasia, Rasmussen encephalitis or hemimegalencephaly. Bulk genomic DNA was extracted from unsorted brain tissue and whole blood with the Monarch genomic DNA purification kit. Here is what the overall study found, with its caveats: Because pre- and post-surgery blood were sequenced to different depths, clones absent from the pre-surgery sample may reflect undersampling. Viral specificity was inferred solely from CDR3 sequence similarity, and the HCMV serostatus of the patients was not known.

The immunoSEQ assay was applied to genomic DNA to generate the TCR beta chain sequences. The original pipeline was this. CDR3 sequences not starting with the conserved framework cysteine at position 104 were manually removed. Clonality was calculated as one minus the normalized Shannon's Diversity Index, with values ranging from 0 (maximal diversity) to 1 (oligoclonal). Differences in the frequency of the same CDR3 between samples, such as brain versus blood, were assessed with chi-squared comparison-of-proportions tests. Public clonotypes were found through immuneACCESS searches, while the VDJdb browser was used to judge similarity to known antiviral clonotypes. Held by TCRdb, this immuneACCESS table contains in-frame sequences only and omits some clones. Under half of the omission traces to an unresolved V gene where checked; the cause of the rest is unknown. The V and J calls and the clone size are those of that table, but D and trimming were determined from the DNA. The sample profile shows hundreds of thousands of clones; 93% of them were found once. Around 6% of the sample goes to the ten largest clones.

The TCR was taken from a boy less than two years old with tuberous sclerosis and intractable seizures. Here the chain combines TRBV2 and TRBJ1-2; 7 middle bases align to TRBD1. The sample consisted of peripheral blood, taken approximately 5 months after surgery. Here is the DNA: TGTGCCAGCAGTGGGGTCAGGGGGTCTAACTATGGCTACACCTTC. Translated, this is CASSGVRGSNYGYTF.